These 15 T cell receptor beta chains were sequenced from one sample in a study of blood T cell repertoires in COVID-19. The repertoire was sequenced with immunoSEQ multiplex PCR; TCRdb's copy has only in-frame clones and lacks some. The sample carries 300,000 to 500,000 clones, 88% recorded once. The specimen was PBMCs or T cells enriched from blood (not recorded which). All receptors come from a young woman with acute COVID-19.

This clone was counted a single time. The CDR3 is CASSEDSSRETQYF. CDR3 sequence (DNA): TGTGCCAGCAGCGAAGACAGCTCGAGGGAGACCCAGTACTTC. This chain connects TRBV9 to TRBJ2-5; the D gene is possibly TRBD1 (5 bases). Deletions cut 3 bases from V and 5 bases from J, with 14 bases between. The CDR3 extends over 14 amino acids. Germline V gene data show CDR1 as SGDLS and CDR2 as YYNGEE.

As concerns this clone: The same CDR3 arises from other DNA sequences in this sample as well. The CDR3: CASSSSGGAYNEQFF. In nucleotides, the CDR3 is TGTGCCAGCAGCTCCAGCGGGGGGGCCTACAATGAGCAGTTCTTC. The V and J genes are TRBV7-3 and TRBJ2-1, with 10 bases aligning to TRBD2. The CDR3 covers 15 residues. Germline V gene data show CDR1 as SGHTA and CDR2 as FQGTGA. The trim removed 4 bases at V and 2 bases at J, leaving 2 bases unmatched.

CDR3 nucleotide sequence: TGTGCCAGCAGCGCCGGGACAGGGTATCGAGAGACCCAGTACTTC. This gives the protein CASSAGTGYRETQYF. This chain links TRBV9 with TRBJ2-5; 9 bases are a match to TRBD1. The CDR3 contains 15 residues. The junction had 7 bases not matched to a gene; V was cut back by 3 bases and J by 4 bases. CDR1 and CDR2 (germline): SGDLS, YYNGEE.

This CDR3 is CASSHIQGNTEAFF. DNA for the CDR3: TGTGCCAGCAGTCATATACAGGGTAACACTGAAGCTTTCTTT. This rearrangement joins TRBV6-2 or TRBV6-3 to TRBJ1-1; weak D call: TRBD1 (6 bases). Deletions cut 5 bases from V and 2 bases from J, with 12 bases between. Germline V gives CDR1 MNHEY, CDR2 SVGEGT. The CDR3 is 14 amino acids.

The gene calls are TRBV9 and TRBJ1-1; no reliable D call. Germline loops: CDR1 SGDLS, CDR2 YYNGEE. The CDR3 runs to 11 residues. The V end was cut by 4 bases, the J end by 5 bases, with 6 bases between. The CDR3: CASSPLTEAFF. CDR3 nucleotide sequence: TGTGCCAGCAGCCCCTTGACTGAAGCTTTCTTT.

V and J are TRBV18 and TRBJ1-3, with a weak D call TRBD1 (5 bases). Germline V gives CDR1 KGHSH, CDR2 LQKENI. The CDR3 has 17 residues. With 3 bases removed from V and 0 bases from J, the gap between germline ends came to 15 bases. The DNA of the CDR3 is TGTGCCAGCTCACCCACCCTATTGACAGCCTCTGGAAACACCATATATTTT. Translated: CASSPTLLTASGNTIYF. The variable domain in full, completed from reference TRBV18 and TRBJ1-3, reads NAGVMQNPRHLVRRRGQEARLRCSPMKGHSHVYWYRQLPEEGLKFMVYLQKENIIDESGMPKERFSAEFPKEGPSILRIQQVVRGDSAAYFCASSPTLLTASGNTIYFGEGSWLTVV.

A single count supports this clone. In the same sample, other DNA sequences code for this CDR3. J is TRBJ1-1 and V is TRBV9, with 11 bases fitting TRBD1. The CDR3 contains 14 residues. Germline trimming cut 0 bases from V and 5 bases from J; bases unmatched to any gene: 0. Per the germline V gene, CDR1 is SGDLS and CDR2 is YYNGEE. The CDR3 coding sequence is TGTGCCAGCAGCGTAGGGGACAGGGGGACTGAAGCTTTCTTT. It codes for CASSVGDRGTEAFF.

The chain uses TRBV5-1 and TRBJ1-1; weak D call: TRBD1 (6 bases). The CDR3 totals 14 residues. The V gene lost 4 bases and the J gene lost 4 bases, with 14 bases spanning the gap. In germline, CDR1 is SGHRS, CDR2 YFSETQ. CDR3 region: CASSQQGVGTEAFF. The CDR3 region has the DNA TGCGCCAGCAGCCAACAGGGAGTGGGCACTGAAGCTTTCTTT.

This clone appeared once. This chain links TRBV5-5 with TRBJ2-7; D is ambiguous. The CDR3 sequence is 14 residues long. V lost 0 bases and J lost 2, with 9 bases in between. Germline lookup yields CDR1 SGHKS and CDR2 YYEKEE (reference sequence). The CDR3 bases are TGTGCCAGCAGCTTGGACGTCAGGACCTACGAGCAGTACTTC. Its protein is CASSLDVRTYEQYF.

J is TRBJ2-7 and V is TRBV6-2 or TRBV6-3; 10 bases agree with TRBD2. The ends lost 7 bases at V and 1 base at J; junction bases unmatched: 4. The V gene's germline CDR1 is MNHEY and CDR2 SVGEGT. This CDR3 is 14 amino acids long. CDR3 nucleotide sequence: TGTGCCAGCACCCCTAGCGGGGGTTCCTACGAGCAGTACTTC. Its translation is CASTPSGGSYEQYF.

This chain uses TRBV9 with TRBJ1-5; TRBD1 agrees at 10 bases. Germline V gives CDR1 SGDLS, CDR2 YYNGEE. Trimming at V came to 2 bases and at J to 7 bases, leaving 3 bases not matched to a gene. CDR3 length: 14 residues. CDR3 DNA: TGTGCCAGCAGCGTTGGGACAGGGGCCCAGCCCCAGCATTTT. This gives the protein CASSVGTGAQPQHF.

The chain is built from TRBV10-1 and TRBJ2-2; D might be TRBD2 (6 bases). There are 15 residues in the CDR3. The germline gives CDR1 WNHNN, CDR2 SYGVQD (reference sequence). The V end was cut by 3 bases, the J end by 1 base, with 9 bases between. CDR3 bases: TGCGCCAGCAGTGATCGCGGGGAGAACACCGGGGAGCTGTTTTTT. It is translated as CASSDRGENTGELFF.

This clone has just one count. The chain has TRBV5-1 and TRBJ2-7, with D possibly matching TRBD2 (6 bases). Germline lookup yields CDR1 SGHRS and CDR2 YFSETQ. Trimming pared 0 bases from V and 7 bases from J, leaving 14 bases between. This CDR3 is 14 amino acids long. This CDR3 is CASSLVQGLGEQYF. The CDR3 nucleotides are TGCGCCAGCAGCTTGGTTCAGGGACTGGGGGAGCAGTACTTC.

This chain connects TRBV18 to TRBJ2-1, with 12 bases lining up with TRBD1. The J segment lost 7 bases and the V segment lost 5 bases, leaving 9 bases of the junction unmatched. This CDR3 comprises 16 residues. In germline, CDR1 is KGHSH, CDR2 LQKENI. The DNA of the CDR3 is TGTGCCAGCTCAACGGACCCGGGACAGGGGGCAAATGAGCAGTTCTTC. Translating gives CASSTDPGQGANEQFF. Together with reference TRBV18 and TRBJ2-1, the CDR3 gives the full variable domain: NAGVMQNPRHLVRRRGQEARLRCSPMKGHSHVYWYRQLPEEGLKFMVYLQKENIIDESGMPKERFSAEFPKEGPSILRIQQVVRGDSAAYFCASSTDPGQGANEQFFGPGTRLTVL.

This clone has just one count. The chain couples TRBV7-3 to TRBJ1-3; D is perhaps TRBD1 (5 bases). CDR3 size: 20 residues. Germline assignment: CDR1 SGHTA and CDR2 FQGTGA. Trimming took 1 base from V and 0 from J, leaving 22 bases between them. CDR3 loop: CASSLKSCRVGGSSGNTIYF. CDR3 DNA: TGTGCCAGCAGCTTAAAATCGTGTCGTGTTGGGGGGAGCTCTGGAAACACCATATATTTT.